These 32 T cell receptor beta chains were sequenced from one sample in a study of cytomegalovirus exposure and HLA in healthy donors. Amplification used 60 Vbeta primers and 13 Jbeta primers. Using immunoSEQ multiplex PCR, the repertoire was profiled, and TCRdb retains in-frame clones only, with some absent. Of tens of thousands of clones in the sample, roughly 90% were seen once. The sequenced material came from PBMCs. The receptors were gathered from a man aged 30-40 years in good health and CMV-seropositive.

J is TRBJ2-1 and V is TRBV6-5; 10 nucleotides line up with TRBD1. Losses at the gene ends were 7 bases for V and 9 bases for J; bases not matched to a gene: 9. Germline CDR1 and CDR2: MNHEY and SVGAGI. The CDR3 extends over 14 amino acids. The CDR3 coding sequence is TGTGCCAGCATCATACGGACAGGGGGGGGTGAGCAGTTCTTC. Protein sequence: CASIIRTGGGEQFF.

V and J are TRBV13 and TRBJ1-1, with TRBD1 matching over 9 bases. From germline, CDR1 is PRHDT and CDR2 FYEKMQ (reference sequence). V was clipped by 5 bases and J by 1 base; unmatched bases: 14. The CDR3 covers 18 residues. The CDR3 DNA reads TGTGCCAGCAGCCGGCACCCCGGGACAGGGAACGAGAACACTGAAGCTTTCTTT. It encodes CASSRHPGTGNENTEAFF. Filled out from reference TRBV13 and TRBJ1-1, the complete variable domain reads AAGVIQSPRHLIKEKRETATLKCYPIPRHDTVYWYQQGPGQDPQFLISFYEKMQSDKGSIPDRFSAQQFSDYHSELNMSSLELGDSALYFCASSRHPGTGNENTEAFFGQGTRLTVV.

This clone turned up a few times. The chain is built from TRBV5-6 and TRBJ2-7, with 10 bases aligning to TRBD1. The CDR3 runs 14 residues. Germline-derived CDR1 and CDR2 are SGHDT and YYEEEE. V dropped 3 bases and J dropped 4; count of bases not matched to a gene: 4. CDR3 in DNA: TGTGCCAGCAGCTGGACAGGGGGGACGTACGAGCAGTACTTC. It encodes CASSWTGGTYEQYF.

V usage is TRBV11-2 and J usage is TRBJ2-1; 7 positions match TRBD1. This CDR3 is 16 amino acids long. In germline, CDR1 is SGHAT, CDR2 FQNNGV. J lost 0 bases, V lost 4 bases, and 6 bases had no gene match. The CDR3 DNA is TGTGCCAGCAGCTCTCCGACAGGGAGCTCCTACAATGAGCAGTTCTTC. Translating gives CASSSPTGSSYNEQFF.

The chain has TRBV5-1 and TRBJ2-3, with 7 bases fitting TRBD2. The CDR3 runs 17 residues. From germline, CDR1 is SGHRS and CDR2 YFSETQ. V lost 1 base and J lost 2; bases outside the gene matches: 10. The CDR3 here is CASSLRASGSLTDTQYF. CDR3 DNA sequence: TGCGCCAGCAGCTTGAGGGCTAGCGGAAGCCTCACAGATACGCAGTATTTT.

This chain uses TRBV9 with TRBJ2-2; 7 nucleotides align to TRBD1. V lost 1 base, J lost 0 bases, and 9 bases stayed unmatched. Looked up from germline, CDR1 is SGDLS and CDR2 is YYNGEE. The CDR3 length is 18 residues. For the CDR3, the DNA is TGTGCCAGCAGCGTACACATTCTTGACAGGGCGAACACCGGGGAGCTGTTTTTT. Protein: CASSVHILDRANTGELFF.

This clone was seen just once. J is TRBJ2-7 and V is TRBV29-1; possibly TRBD1 for D (5 bases). The V gene lost 5 bases and the J gene lost 0 bases, with 8 bases spanning the gap. The CDR3 consists of 12 residues. Germline CDR1 and CDR2: SQVTM and ANQGSEA. DNA for the CDR3: TGCAGCGTTACGGACAACTCCTACGAGCAGTACTTC. Its protein is CSVTDNSYEQYF.

The chain combines TRBV7-9 with TRBJ1-4, with a weak D call TRBD1 (5 bases). The germline V gene has CDR1 SEHNR and CDR2 FQNEAQ (reference sequence). V was pared by 0 bases and J by 7 bases, with 9 bases between. The CDR3 spans 14 residues. The CDR3: CASSLAGRGEKLFF. The CDR3 DNA is TGTGCCAGCAGCTTAGCAGGGAGGGGTGAAAAACTGTTTTTT.

The chain carries TRBV6-5 and TRBJ1-1, with D perhaps TRBD1 (5 bases). V lost 11 bases to trimming and J lost 4 bases, with 17 bases between them. This CDR3 is built from 13 residues. Germline CDR1 MNHEY, CDR2 SVGAGI. CDR3 sequence: CAGTVLLGTEAFF. Written as DNA, the CDR3 is TGTGCCGGGACTGTACTATTAGGCACTGAAGCTTTCTTT.

This clone has a single count. V is TRBV7-9 and J is TRBJ2-5, with TRBD2 matching over 8 bases. TRBJ2-7 explains the end of the DNA better; the J call may be wrong. Germline CDR1 is SEHNR and CDR2 is FQNEAQ (reference sequence). This CDR3 has 17 residues. The CDR3 protein is CASSPRLARGGIYEQYF. The CDR3 nucleotides read TGTGCCAGCAGCCCCCGACTAGCGAGAGGAGGTATCTACGAGCAGTACTTC.

V usage is TRBV18 and J usage is TRBJ1-2, with 7 nucleotides matching TRBD1. This CDR3 is built from 13 residues. Germline trimming cut 4 bases from V and 4 bases from J; bases unmatched to any gene: 3. CDR1 is KGHSH, CDR2 LQKENI, per germline. CDR3 sequence: CASSQGGLYGYTF. In DNA form, the CDR3 reads TGTGCCAGCTCACAAGGGGGCCTCTATGGCTACACCTTC.

The V and J genes are TRBV4-1 and TRBJ1-1, with D possibly being TRBD1 (6 bases). The V end was cut by 0 bases, the J end by 1 base, with 15 bases between. In germline, CDR1 is MGHRA, CDR2 YSYEKL. The CDR3 contains 17 residues. The CDR3 nucleotides are TGCGCCAGCAGCCAAGACTGGCAGGGGATAGGGAACACTGAAGCTTTCTTT. Residues: CASSQDWQGIGNTEAFF.

The chain recombines TRBV11-2 with TRBJ2-7, with D uncertain. Germline V gives CDR1 SGHAT, CDR2 FQNNGV. Between the trimmed V and J ends, which lost 5 bases and 0 bases, there was a span of 14 bases. The length of the CDR3 is 15 residues. CDR3 region: CASSPQSLSSYEQYF. DNA of the CDR3: TGTGCCAGCAGCCCCCAATCGCTGAGCTCCTACGAGCAGTACTTC.

V is TRBV2 and J is TRBJ2-2; tentative D call: TRBD1 (6 bases). CDR1 is SNHLY and CDR2 is FYNNEI in the germline V gene. V lost 4 bases to trimming and J lost 3 bases, with 12 bases between them. This CDR3 region has 15 residues. The DNA for the CDR3 is TGTGCCAGCAGTGTACAGGGTCTTGACACCGGGGAGCTGTTTTTT. Translation gives CASSVQGLDTGELFF. Based on the CDR3 plus reference TRBV2 and TRBJ2-2, the full variable domain is EPEVTQTPSHQVTQMGQEVILRCVPISNHLYFYWYRQILGQKVEFLVSFYNNEISEKSEIFDDQFSVERPDGSNFTLKIRSTKLEDSAMYFCASSVQGLDTGELFFGEGSRLTVL.

The J gene is TRBJ1-5, the V gene TRBV4-2; possibly TRBD1 for D (6 bases). V gave up 0 bases and J gave up 7 bases, with 13 bases separating them. The germline CDR1 and CDR2 sequences are LGHNA and YNFKEQ. The CDR3 spans 15 residues. The DNA of the CDR3 is TGTGCCAGCAGCCAAGATTACGGGGGGGCCCAGCCCCAGCATTTT. It encodes CASSQDYGGAQPQHF.

The rearrangement links TRBV19 to TRBJ2-7, with unresolved D. The CDR3 is 13 residues long. In germline, CDR1 is LNHDA, CDR2 SQIVND (reference sequence). Deletions cut 5 bases from V and 2 bases from J, with 10 bases between. DNA for the CDR3: TGTGCCAGTAGTCTCACACCGACCTACGAGCAGTACTTC. Amino acids: CASSLTPTYEQYF.

In this sample, this clone turned up a few times. The rearrangement uses TRBV6-1 and TRBJ2-7; D perhaps matches TRBD1 (5 bases). Looked up from germline, CDR1 is MNHNS and CDR2 is SASEGT. The CDR3 totals 15 residues. V dropped 2 bases and J dropped 4 bases, with 15 bases sitting between them. CDR3 in DNA: TGTGCCAGCAGTGAAAGAGACGTCCCAGGGTACGAGCAGTACTTC. Amino acid sequence: CASSERDVPGYEQYF.

The chain is built from TRBV11-2 and TRBJ1-2; 9 bases are shared with TRBD1. V lost 4 bases and J lost 3; bases outside the gene matches: 9. Germline V gene data show CDR1 as SGHAT and CDR2 as FQNNGV. The CDR3 has 16 residues. As DNA, the CDR3 is TGTGCCAGCAGCTCCCCCGGGACAGGGATCGACTATGGCTACACCTTC. Protein product: CASSSPGTGIDYGYTF.

As regards this clone: The junction and the germline gene differ at one end; a read error may be behind it. The chain links TRBV7-9 to TRBJ2-1; 8 nucleotides align to TRBD1. The germline CDR1 and CDR2 sequences are SEHNR and FQNEAQ (reference sequence). This CDR3 has 15 amino acids. The CDR3 bases are TGTTCCAGCAGCCATGACAGGGGCCTCTACAATGAGCAGTTCTTC. It translates to CSSSHDRGLYNEQFF. Full variable domain (rest looked up from reference TRBV7-9 and TRBJ2-1): DTGVSQNPRHKITKRGQNVTFRCDPISEHNRLYWYRQTLGQGPEFLTYFQNEAQLEKSRLLSDRFSAERPKGSFSTLEIQRTEQGDSAMYLCSSSHDRGLYNEQFFGPGTRLTVL.

The gene calls are TRBV9 and TRBJ2-1; no clear D gene. The length of the CDR3 is 13 residues. Germline V gene data show CDR1 as SGDLS and CDR2 as YYNGEE. Trimming removed 2 bases at V and 5 bases at J, with 8 bases between. CDR3 sequence: CASSVSPDNEQFF. For the CDR3, the DNA is TGTGCCAGCAGCGTCTCTCCTGACAATGAGCAGTTCTTC.

CDR3 sequence reads: CASSFYSSENTEAFF. The CDR3 nucleotides are TGTGCCAGCAGCTTTTACTCCTCTGAGAACACTGAAGCTTTCTTT. The J gene is TRBJ1-1, the V gene TRBV11-3; D remains unclear. Between the trimmed V and J ends, which lost 3 bases and 1 base, there was a span of 12 bases. This CDR3 comprises 15 residues. Germline V gene sequence: CDR1 SGHNT, CDR2 YENEEA.

The chain combines TRBV5-1 with TRBJ2-3; TRBD1 agrees at 8 bases. The CDR3 consists of 16 residues. Germline-derived CDR1 and CDR2 are SGHRS and YFSETQ. V shed 0 bases and J 4 bases; nucleotides not matched to a gene: 7. The CDR3, as DNA: TGCGCCAGCAGCTTGGGTAGGGGACAGGCAGCAGATACGCAGTATTTT. Protein sequence: CASSLGRGQAADTQYF.

The rearrangement uses TRBV5-1 and TRBJ2-7; the match to TRBD2 covers 11 bases. CDR1 is SGHRS, CDR2 YFSETQ, per germline. The J segment lost 1 base and the V segment lost 4 bases, leaving 7 bases of the junction unmatched. The CDR3 sequence is 16 residues long. In DNA form, the CDR3 reads TGCGCCAGCAGCAAGCTAGCGGGAGGACTTTCCTACGAGCAGTACTTC. Translating it yields CASSKLAGGLSYEQYF.

V gene TRBV19 combines with J gene TRBJ1-2; D not certain. CDR3 length: 15 amino acids. CDR1 is LNHDA and CDR2 is SQIVND in the germline V gene (reference sequence). Trimming removed 0 bases from V and 4 bases from J, with 12 bases in between. The CDR3 region is CASSIDPRRFYGYTF. DNA for the CDR3: TGTGCCAGTAGTATAGATCCGCGGAGGTTCTATGGCTACACCTTC.

The V gene is TRBV18, the J gene TRBJ2-1, with D possibly being TRBD2 (5 bases). The CDR3 spans 15 residues. V was shortened by 2 bases and J by 8 bases, with 16 bases between the two germline ends. Germline lookup yields CDR1 KGHSH and CDR2 LQKENI. The CDR3 DNA reads TGTGCCAGCTCACCAAATCGAGGGCCGGAGGATGAGCAGTTCTTC. Translating it yields CASSPNRGPEDEQFF.

The genes are TRBV27 and TRBJ2-7, with 13 bases that match TRBD2. The germline CDR1 and CDR2 sequences are MNHEY and SMNVEV (reference sequence). After removal of 5 bases from V and 9 bases from J, the junction contained 19 bases not matched to a gene. CDR3 length equals 18 residues. Written as DNA, the CDR3 is TGTGCCAGCAGTCCCAGGGCCTTACTAGCGGGAGGGCCTGGGGCGCAGTACTTC. It encodes CASSPRALLAGGPGAQYF.

The genes are TRBV27 and TRBJ2-1; a weak D match, TRBD2 (5 bases). Germline V lookup: CDR1 MNHEY, CDR2 SMNVEV (reference sequence). With 2 bases removed from V and 4 bases from J, the gap between germline ends came to 12 bases. The CDR3 spans 15 residues. CDR3 DNA: TGTGCCAGCAGTTTAAGGAGCGGCCCATACAATGAGCAGTTCTTC. Protein sequence: CASSLRSGPYNEQFF.

V is TRBV28 and J is TRBJ1-5; tentative D call: TRBD1 (6 bases). Per germline, CDR1 MDHEN and CDR2 SYDVKM. V lost 5 bases and J lost 2, with 16 bases in between. This CDR3 comprises 16 residues. The CDR3: CASSVQGPLGNQPQHF. DNA for the CDR3: TGTGCCAGCAGTGTACAGGGTCCCCTGGGCAATCAGCCCCAGCATTTT.

The chain carries TRBV5-1 and TRBJ2-7, with 15 bases matching TRBD2. CDR3 length: 18 amino acids. Looked up from germline, CDR1 is SGHRS and CDR2 is YFSETQ. V lost 4 bases to trimming and J lost 0 bases; unmatched junction nucleotides: 8. DNA of the CDR3: TGCGCCAGCAGCCCTGCGGGACTAGCGGGAGGTCTCTCCTACGAGCAGTACTTC. It translates to CASSPAGLAGGLSYEQYF. The whole variable domain, filled in from reference TRBV5-1 and TRBJ2-7, reads KAGVTQTPRYLIKTRGQQVTLSCSPISGHRSVSWYQQTPGQGLQFLFEYFSETQRNKGNFPGRFSGRQFSNSRSEMNVSTLELGDSALYLCASSPAGLAGGLSYEQYFGPGTRLTVT.

A remark on this clone: Relative to the germline gene, one junction end is altered; a read error may explain this. The chain carries TRBV11-2 and TRBJ2-4; 9 bases fit TRBD2. Germline assignment: CDR1 SGHAT and CDR2 FQNNGV. The CDR3 totals 17 residues. The CDR3 DNA follows: TGTGCCAGCAGCTTAGACGGCGGGAGGGCCCTCAAAGACATTCAGTACTTC. Its protein product is CASSLDGGRALKDIQYF.

The chain uses TRBV7-6 and TRBJ1-2; D is unclear. Trimming took 1 base from V and 1 from J, leaving 7 bases between them. There are 14 residues in the CDR3. Germline assignment: CDR1 SGHVS and CDR2 FNYEAQ. CDR3 sequence reads: CASSLGRGNYGYTF. CDR3 nucleotides: TGTGCCAGCAGCTTAGGCCGCGGTAACTATGGCTACACCTTC.

The chain is built from TRBV28 and TRBJ2-7; 7 bases align to TRBD1. Germline-derived CDR1 and CDR2 are MDHEN and SYDVKM. CDR3 length: 14 residues. The J segment lost 3 bases and the V segment lost 5 bases, leaving 7 bases of the junction unmatched. The CDR3 nucleotides read TGTGCCAGCAGTAGGGCAGGGGGAAACTACGAGCAGTACTTC. Translating it yields CASSRAGGNYEQYF.